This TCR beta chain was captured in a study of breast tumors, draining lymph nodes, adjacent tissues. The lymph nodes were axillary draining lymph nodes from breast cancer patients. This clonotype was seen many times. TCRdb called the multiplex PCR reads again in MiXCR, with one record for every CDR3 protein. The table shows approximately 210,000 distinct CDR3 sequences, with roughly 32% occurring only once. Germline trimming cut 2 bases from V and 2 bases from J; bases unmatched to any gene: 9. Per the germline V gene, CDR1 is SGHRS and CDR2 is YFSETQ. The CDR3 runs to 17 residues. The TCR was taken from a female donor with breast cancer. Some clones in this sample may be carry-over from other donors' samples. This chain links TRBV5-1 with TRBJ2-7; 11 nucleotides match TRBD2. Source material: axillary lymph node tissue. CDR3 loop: CASSFPLAGGPPYEQYF. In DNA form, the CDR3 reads TGCGCCAGCAGCTTCCCTTTAGCGGGAGGGCCCCCCTACGAGCAGTACTTC.